Each of the 32 T cell receptor beta chains below was sequenced from the same sample in a study of cytomegalovirus exposure and HLA in healthy donors. PCR used 60 Vbeta primers and 13 Jbeta primers. Libraries were prepared by immunoSEQ multiplex PCR; TCRdb keeps only in-frame clonotypes and omits some of them. The sample gives some 110,000 clones, over 60% of which show up once; 8% to 9% is in the top ten. Sequencing used PBMCs. The receptors originated from a woman aged 40 to 50 in good health and CMV-seropositive.

This clone was found a few times. The chain combines TRBV9 with TRBJ2-7; 12 nucleotides line up with TRBD1. Germline V CDR1 and CDR2: SGDLS, YYNGEE. This CDR3 is built from 12 residues. The V segment lost 7 bases and the J segment 5 bases; nucleotides outside the gene matches: 1. The CDR3 nucleotides read TGTGCCAGCGGGACAGGGGGCGACGAGCAGTACTTC. It is translated as CASGTGGDEQYF.

The chain couples TRBV19 to TRBJ1-2; TRBD1 matches at 7 bases. Germline CDR1 reads LNHDA; CDR2 reads SQIVND (reference sequence). This CDR3 comprises 15 residues. V shed 3 bases, J shed 8 bases, and the junction held 12 bases outside the gene matches. The CDR3 is CASSIEGGAALGYTF. The CDR3 DNA follows: TGTGCCAGTAGTATCGAAGGGGGCGCGGCGTTGGGCTACACCTTC.

The CDR3 sequence: CASSRLGGAGGGYTF. The CDR3 coding sequence is TGTGCCAGCAGCAGACTAGGGGGCGCGGGGGGTGGCTACACCTTC. This sequence joins TRBV25-1 and TRBJ1-2, with 7 bases lining up with TRBD1. The trim removed 6 bases at V and 7 bases at J, leaving 14 bases unmatched. Germline V gives CDR1 MGHDK, CDR2 SYGVNS. The CDR3 sequence is 15 residues long.

The chain combines TRBV19 with TRBJ1-1, with D tentatively TRBD1 (6 bases). Per the germline V gene, CDR1 is LNHDA and CDR2 is SQIVND (reference sequence). This CDR3 is 18 amino acids long. The V and J ends lost 7 bases and 4 bases respectively, with 28 bases between them. The CDR3 protein is CASTPRGELEVSGTEAFF. Here the CDR3 DNA reads TGTGCCAGTACCCCCAGGGGTGAACTAGAAGTTAGTGGCACTGAAGCTTTCTTT.

The chain couples TRBV7-8 to TRBJ1-2; possibly TRBD1 for D (5 bases). Germline V CDR1 and CDR2: SGHVS, FQNEAQ. CDR3 length equals 13 residues. V was pared by 4 bases and J by 3 bases, with 9 bases between. The DNA for the CDR3 is TGTGCCAGCAGCTCCGACAGCTACTATGGCTACACCTTC. The encoded protein is CASSSDSYYGYTF.

V gene TRBV9 combines with J gene TRBJ2-3; 8 bases line up with TRBD2. Germline trimming cut 4 bases from V and 2 bases from J; bases unmatched to any gene: 9. Germline V gene sequence: CDR1 SGDLS, CDR2 YYNGEE. The CDR3 length is 16 residues. The chain's CDR3 is CASSMSGSPHTDTQYF. CDR3 coding DNA: TGTGCCAGCAGCATGAGCGGGAGTCCCCACACAGATACGCAGTATTTT.

The gene calls are TRBV7-8 and TRBJ2-7; weak D call: TRBD1 (5 bases). The ends were cut back, 5 bases at V and 1 base at J, with 15 bases in the middle. The CDR3 is 15 amino acids. CDR1 is SGHVS, CDR2 FQNEAQ, per germline. Here the CDR3 DNA reads TGTGCCAGCAGCGGGGCCCGCGTTAAGTCCTACGAGCAGTACTTC. It encodes CASSGARVKSYEQYF.

The chain employs TRBV6-5 and TRBJ2-5, with TRBD1 identical over 10 bases. Germline CDR1 MNHEY, CDR2 SVGAGI. The CDR3 has 16 amino acids. The V and J ends lost 3 bases and 5 bases, in that order; junction bases with no gene match: 9. The CDR3, as DNA: TGTGCCAGCAGTTATTGGGGACAGGGGCCTGGTGAGACCCAGTACTTC. It specifies CASSYWGQGPGETQYF.

The V gene is TRBV9, the J gene TRBJ2-1; TRBD2 aligns across 7 bases. The CDR3 sequence is 15 residues long. V lost 2 bases and J lost 2; bases outside the gene matches: 4. Per the germline V gene, CDR1 is SGDLS and CDR2 is YYNGEE. CDR3 nucleotides: TGTGCCAGCAGCGTGCCTAGCGGCCCCTACAATGAGCAGTTCTTC. Its protein product is CASSVPSGPYNEQFF. Together with reference TRBV9 and TRBJ2-1, the CDR3 gives the full variable domain: DSGVTQTPKHLITATGQRVTLRCSPRSGDLSVYWYQQSLDQGLQFLIQYYNGEERAKGNILERFSAQQFPDLHSELNLSSLELGDSALYFCASSVPSGPYNEQFFGPGTRLTVL.

The rearrangement uses TRBV28 and TRBJ2-1, with 10 positions matching TRBD2. The germline V gene encodes CDR1 MDHEN and CDR2 SYDVKM. This CDR3 is 17 amino acids long. V shed 4 bases, J shed 7 bases, and the junction held 13 bases outside the gene matches. The DNA for the CDR3 is TGTGCCAGCAGTTATCCTAGCGGGGGATCCGCCAGGAATGAGCAGTTCTTC. It yields the protein CASSYPSGGSARNEQFF.

The chain joins TRBV19 to TRBJ2-3, with D possibly matching TRBD2 (5 bases). The CDR3 contains 15 residues. With 9 bases removed from V and 5 bases from J, the gap between germline ends came to 21 bases. CDR1 and CDR2 from the germline V gene are LNHDA and SQIVND (reference sequence). The chain's CDR3 is CASRWQLAGGDTQYF. The CDR3 coding sequence is TGTGCCAGCCGATGGCAGCTTGCAGGAGGAGATACGCAGTATTTT.

The rearrangement joins TRBV7-8 to TRBJ2-2, with TRBD2 identical over 11 bases. CDR3 size: 17 residues. The J segment lost 1 base and the V segment lost 7 bases, leaving 8 bases of the junction unmatched. Germline V lookup: CDR1 SGHVS, CDR2 FQNEAQ. The CDR3, as DNA: TGTGCCAGCACCGCGACTAGCGGGGCGGTGAACACCGGGGAGCTGTTTTTT. It encodes CASTATSGAVNTGELFF.

The rearrangement links TRBV13 to TRBJ2-2; D remains unclear. V was cut by 0 bases and J by 0 bases, with 5 bases left in between. Germline V lookup: CDR1 PRHDT, CDR2 FYEKMQ (reference sequence). CDR3 length: 15 residues. CDR3 amino acids: CASSLGTANTGELFF. CDR3 bases: TGTGCCAGCAGCTTAGGGACTGCGAACACCGGGGAGCTGTTTTTT. Full variable domain (remainder filled in from reference TRBV13 and TRBJ2-2): AAGVIQSPRHLIKEKRETATLKCYPIPRHDTVYWYQQGPGQDPQFLISFYEKMQSDKGSIPDRFSAQQFSDYHSELNMSSLELGDSALYFCASSLGTANTGELFFGEGSRLTVL.

The gene calls are TRBV11-2 and TRBJ2-7; 8 bases map to TRBD2. Germline V CDR1 and CDR2: SGHAT, FQNNGV. Trimming removed 7 bases from V and 6 bases from J; junction bases left unmatched: 8. This CDR3 spans 13 amino acids. This CDR3 reads CASTRAGVGEQYF. The CDR3 DNA reads TGTGCCAGCACCAGAGCGGGAGTAGGCGAGCAGTACTTC. Together with reference TRBV11-2 and TRBJ2-7, the CDR3 gives the full variable domain: EAGVAQSPRYKIIEKRQSVAFWCNPISGHATLYWYQQILGQGPKLLIQFQNNGVVDDSQLPKDRFSAERLKGVDSTLKIQPAKLEDSAVYLCASTRAGVGEQYFGPGTRLTVT.

As DNA, the CDR3 is TGCGCCAGCAGCTTGGAGTCTTCCGGACTTGGGAGCTCCTATAATTCACCCCTCCACTTT. As protein: CASSLESSGLGSSYNSPLHF. J is TRBJ1-6 and V is TRBV5-1; D not resolved. Trimming took off 0 bases at V and 0 bases at J, with 19 bases between the two ends. This CDR3 is 20 amino acids long. Looked up from germline, CDR1 is SGHRS and CDR2 is YFSETQ.

The chain has TRBV6-1 and TRBJ1-1, with no clear D. Trimming took 0 bases from V and 1 from J, leaving 6 bases between them. CDR1 is MNHNS and CDR2 is SASEGT in the germline V gene. CDR3 length: 14 residues. For the CDR3, the DNA is TGTGCCAGCAGTGAAGCAGCAGGGAACACTGAAGCTTTCTTT. It translates to CASSEAAGNTEAFF.

V usage is TRBV5-1 and J usage is TRBJ2-1, with 11 bases aligning to TRBD2. This CDR3 spans 15 amino acids. Germline V gives CDR1 SGHRS, CDR2 YFSETQ. J gave up 8 bases and V 1 base, and 5 bases lay outside the gene matches. The CDR3 nucleotides read TGCGCCAGCAGCTTGTTGACTAGCGGGACCTATGAGCAGTTCTTC. Translation: CASSLLTSGTYEQFF.

V is TRBV25-1 and J is TRBJ2-2; weak D call: TRBD2 (6 bases). The CDR3 has 15 amino acids. Looked up from germline, CDR1 is MGHDK and CDR2 is SYGVNS. V lost 3 bases, J lost 3 bases, and 11 bases lay in between. The CDR3 nucleotides are TGTGCCAGCAGTGAGGAGGGACGCGACACCGGGGAGCTGTTTTTT. Protein product: CASSEEGRDTGELFF.

CDR3 nucleotides: TGTGCCAGCAGTTTTGGCGGGACCTACAATGAGCAGTTCTTC. Translating gives CASSFGGTYNEQFF. The V gene is TRBV28, the J gene TRBJ2-1; D may be TRBD2 (6 bases). Germline CDR1 reads MDHEN; CDR2 reads SYDVKM. Trimming cost V 3 bases and J 2 bases, with 8 bases left between them. The CDR3 is 14 amino acids.

The gene calls are TRBV27 and TRBJ1-2; D may be TRBD1 (5 bases). V lost 3 bases and J 4 bases, leaving 12 bases between the germline ends. Germline CDR1 reads MNHEY; CDR2 reads SMNVEV (reference sequence). The CDR3 totals 14 residues. The CDR3 coding sequence is TGTGCCAGCAGTTTCGGGGGGGGAGTCTATGGCTACACCTTC. Translation gives CASSFGGGVYGYTF.

This chain connects TRBV4-2 to TRBJ1-5, with TRBD1 matching over 8 bases. The germline gives CDR1 LGHNA, CDR2 YNFKEQ. CDR3 length equals 14 residues. After removal of 4 bases from V and 5 bases from J, the junction contained 4 bases not matched to a gene. The DNA of the CDR3 is TGTGCCAGCAGCCCGGACAGGGAGGATCAGCCCCAGCATTTT. This translates into CASSPDREDQPQHF.

This rearrangement joins TRBV27 to TRBJ1-5, with D hard to call. Looked up from germline, CDR1 is MNHEY and CDR2 is SMNVEV (reference sequence). The CDR3 is 13 amino acids. With 5 bases removed from V and 7 bases from J, the gap between germline ends came to 12 bases. The CDR3 spells CASSPDKIQPQHF. The CDR3 DNA is TGTGCCAGCAGTCCCGACAAGATACAGCCCCAGCATTTT.

Only one count was recorded for this clone. The CDR3 DNA reads TGTGCCAGCACCCAGTCCACCTCCTTTAATGAAAAACTGTTTTTT. Its translation: CASTQSTSFNEKLFF. The V call is TRBV6-1, the J call TRBJ1-4; no definite D call. In germline, CDR1 is MNHNS, CDR2 SASEGT. Trimming cost V 7 bases and J 4 bases, with 16 bases left between them. The CDR3 spans 15 residues.

The chain combines TRBV5-1 with TRBJ2-2; D possibly corresponds to TRBD1 (6 bases). Germline V gene data show CDR1 as SGHRS and CDR2 as YFSETQ. V lost 0 bases to trimming and J lost 0 bases, with 9 bases between them. The CDR3 totals 16 residues. CDR3 in amino acids: CASSLGGHTNTGELFF. Here the CDR3 DNA reads TGCGCCAGCAGCTTGGGGGGACATACGAACACCGGGGAGCTGTTTTTT.

This chain connects TRBV5-1 to TRBJ1-5, with TRBD1 identical over 7 bases. With 4 bases clipped from V and 0 bases from J, the junction kept 4 bases outside the gene matches. In germline, CDR1 is SGHRS, CDR2 YFSETQ. CDR3 size: 15 residues. CDR3 sequence (DNA): TGCGCCAGCAGCCAGACAGGGAATAGCAATCAGCCCCAGCATTTT. Translated, it gives CASSQTGNSNQPQHF.

This clone was counted between two and nine times. The chain uses TRBV27 and TRBJ2-1; 11 bases align to TRBD2. The CDR3 totals 15 residues. The trim removed 4 bases at V and 2 bases at J, leaving 1 base unmatched. Germline assignment: CDR1 MNHEY and CDR2 SMNVEV (reference sequence). The CDR3 DNA sequence: TGTGCCAGCAGTTCGACTAGCGGGACCTACAATGAGCAGTTCTTC. The encoded protein is CASSSTSGTYNEQFF.

This chain uses TRBV7-8 with TRBJ2-5, with D possibly matching TRBD2 (5 bases). CDR3 length: 14 residues. Trimming took 5 bases from V and 3 from J, leaving 13 bases between them. The V gene's germline CDR1 is SGHVS and CDR2 FQNEAQ. CDR3: CASSAETGKETQYF. In nucleotides, the CDR3 is TGTGCCAGCAGCGCCGAGACGGGGAAAGAGACCCAGTACTTC.

This clone was detected only a few times. J is TRBJ1-2 and V is TRBV10-1, with TRBD1 matching over 7 bases. Germline V lookup: CDR1 WNHNN, CDR2 SYGVQD (reference sequence). The CDR3 loop spans 13 amino acids. V was clipped by 2 bases and J by 7 bases; unmatched bases: 4. The CDR3 DNA reads as TGCGCCAGCAGTGAGAGCACAGGGGCTGGCTACACCTTC. Amino acids: CASSESTGAGYTF.

V is TRBV6-1 and J is TRBJ2-2; TRBD2 matches 8 bases. Germline values: CDR1 MNHNS, CDR2 SASEGT. CDR3 length: 17 amino acids. V dropped 0 bases and J dropped 1; count of bases not matched to a gene: 4. The CDR3 loop is CASSEARLAGNTGELFF. The CDR3, as DNA: TGTGCCAGCAGTGAAGCTCGGCTAGCGGGGAACACCGGGGAGCTGTTTTTT.

The DNA for the CDR3 is TGTGCCAGTAGTGGGACAGGAAATTCACCCCTCCACTTT. Protein: CASSGTGNSPLHF. This chain connects TRBV19 to TRBJ1-6; 8 bases align to TRBD1. Germline values: CDR1 LNHDA, CDR2 SQIVND (reference sequence). The CDR3 sequence is 13 residues long. V was clipped by 5 bases and J by 7 bases; unmatched bases: 1.

The chain employs TRBV5-1 and TRBJ1-1; D unresolved. The CDR3 length is 13 residues. Per the germline V gene, CDR1 is SGHRS and CDR2 is YFSETQ. Trimming shortened V by 2 bases and J by 3 bases, and 8 bases separated the two germline ends. CDR3 in DNA: TGCGCCAGCAGCTTCGGGTTTGACACTGAAGCTTTCTTT. Its protein product is CASSFGFDTEAFF. Full variable domain (rest looked up from reference TRBV5-1 and TRBJ1-1): KAGVTQTPRYLIKTRGQQVTLSCSPISGHRSVSWYQQTPGQGLQFLFEYFSETQRNKGNFPGRFSGRQFSNSRSEMNVSTLELGDSALYLCASSFGFDTEAFFGQGTRLTVV.

This clone was seen a few times. The chain links TRBV15 to TRBJ2-5; the D is unclear. Germline V gives CDR1 LNHNV, CDR2 YYDKDF (reference sequence). V was pared by 0 bases and J by 4 bases, with 6 bases between. This CDR3 has 13 residues. CDR3 sequence reads: CATSRDESETQYF. The CDR3 DNA reads TGTGCCACCAGCAGAGATGAGTCAGAGACCCAGTACTTC.